These 20 T cell receptor beta chains originate from one sample sequenced in a study of shared clonotypes between healthy human individuals (dated by TCRdb to between 2020 and 2021). The library was made by the immunoSEQ multiplex PCR assay. Entries here come from immuneACCESS through TCRdb and include only in-frame sequences with V and J called. Some clones fail to appear in such tables; in the studies checked, an unresolved V gene covers under half of the shortfall, and the cause of the remainder is unknown. The sample has 2 million to 2.5 million clones on record, 90% to 95% of them singletons. Roughly 1.8% of the sample belongs to the ten largest clones. For the CD8 naive samples, CD45RO-negative cells were positively selected for CCR7, yielding a CD45RA+CCR7+ population from which TemRA cells were excluded. The source material was naive CD8+ T cells from PBMCs. In the paper's terms, the cell subset or site label means: CD45RA+CCR7+. The receptors shown here come from a man between 18 and 29 years old in good health. Some clones in this sample may be carry-over from other donors' samples.

This clone was seen a few times. Other DNA sequences in this sample translate to the same CDR3. This chain's CDR3 is CASSPDRGLTEAFF. The CDR3 region has the DNA TGTGCCAGTAGTCCAGACAGGGGGCTCACTGAAGCTTTCTTT. J is TRBJ1-1 and V is TRBV19, with 10 nucleotides matching TRBD1. After removal of 5 bases from V and 4 bases from J, the junction contained 4 bases not matched to a gene. The CDR3 runs to 14 residues. Germline values: CDR1 LNHDA, CDR2 SQIVND (reference sequence).

The gene calls are TRBV5-6 and TRBJ2-5, with D possibly being TRBD1 (6 bases). CDR1 and CDR2 (germline): SGHDT, YYEEEE. The CDR3 is made up of 14 amino acids. The V and J ends lost 6 bases and 3 bases respectively, with 15 bases between them. CDR3 sequence reads: CASNLGHGEETQYF. Written as DNA, the CDR3 is TGTGCCAGCAACCTGGGACATGGAGAAGAGACCCAGTACTTC.

In DNA, the CDR3 is TGTGCCAGCTCACCTCCGGATAGGCCGAACACTGAAGCTTTCTTT. It codes for CASSPPDRPNTEAFF. This chain links TRBV18 with TRBJ1-1, with D uncertain. Germline V CDR1 and CDR2: KGHSH, LQKENI. V was cut by 3 bases and J by 1 base, with 12 bases left in between. CDR3 length equals 15 residues.

This chain connects TRBV7-9 to TRBJ2-5; tentative D call: TRBD2 (6 bases). The CDR3 has 14 residues. V dropped 5 bases and J dropped 5 bases, with 15 bases sitting between them. The germline CDR1 and CDR2 sequences are SEHNR and FQNEAQ (reference sequence). The CDR3 sequence: CASSPRDSVETQYF. The CDR3 DNA is TGTGCCAGCAGCCCCCGGGACTCTGTGGAGACCCAGTACTTC. Full variable domain (outside the CDR3, taken from reference TRBV7-9 and TRBJ2-5): DTGVSQNPRHKITKRGQNVTFRCDPISEHNRLYWYRQTLGQGPEFLTYFQNEAQLEKSRLLSDRFSAERPKGSFSTLEIQRTEQGDSAMYLCASSPRDSVETQYFGPGTRLLVL.

This rearrangement joins TRBV27 to TRBJ2-7, with D uncertain. The germline V gene encodes CDR1 MNHEY and CDR2 SMNVEV (reference sequence). CDR3 length: 13 amino acids. Trimming removed 4 bases at V and 0 bases at J, with 7 bases between. The CDR3 DNA reads TGTGCCAGCAGTTATAAGGGCTCCTACGAGCAGTACTTC. Its protein is CASSYKGSYEQYF.

The chain is built from TRBV18 and TRBJ2-1, with D possibly TRBD2 on 6 matching bases. The CDR3 totals 15 residues. CDR1 and CDR2 (germline): KGHSH, LQKENI. V was shortened by 0 bases and J by 6 bases, with 12 bases between the two germline ends. The CDR3 loop is CASSPPAHGSNEQFF. CDR3 nucleotides: TGTGCCAGCTCACCACCGGCGCACGGGAGCAATGAGCAGTTCTTC.

The genes are TRBV9 and TRBJ2-7; D call uncertain. V lost 0 bases to trimming and J lost 4 bases, with 14 bases between them. CDR1 and CDR2 (germline): SGDLS, YYNGEE. The CDR3 consists of 15 residues. CDR3 sequence: CASSVEGSSSYEQYF. The CDR3 DNA follows: TGTGCCAGCAGCGTAGAGGGTAGTTCTTCATACGAGCAGTACTTC.

The chain links TRBV11-2 to TRBJ2-7; the match to TRBD1 covers 10 bases. CDR1 and CDR2 from the germline V gene are SGHAT and FQNNGV. The CDR3 sequence is 16 residues long. J lost 6 bases, V lost 4 bases, and 12 bases had no gene match. The CDR3: CASSWGPGQGFGEQYF. For the CDR3, the DNA is TGTGCCAGCAGCTGGGGACCGGGACAGGGGTTTGGCGAGCAGTACTTC.

The chain uses TRBV27 and TRBJ2-1, with D hard to call. V lost 4 bases to trimming and J lost 0 bases, with 13 bases between them. The CDR3 has 16 residues. Germline V lookup: CDR1 MNHEY, CDR2 SMNVEV (reference sequence). The CDR3 bases are TGTGCCAGCAGTTCCACGGACGGCAGCTCCTACAATGAGCAGTTCTTC. Translation: CASSSTDGSSYNEQFF.

Regarding this clone: The sample carries other DNA sequences with the same CDR3. The V gene is TRBV7-9, the J gene TRBJ2-1; D is unclear. Germline CDR1 reads SEHNR; CDR2 reads FQNEAQ (reference sequence). This CDR3 spans 12 amino acids. The germline V and J ends were trimmed by 6 bases and 3 bases, with 6 bases remaining between them. The CDR3 protein is CASSSLYNEQFF. The CDR3 nucleotides are TGTGCCAGCAGTTCTCTCTACAATGAGCAGTTCTTC.

The CDR3: CASNGLYSYEQYF. CDR3 nucleotide sequence: TGTGCCAGCAACGGACTTTACTCCTACGAGCAGTACTTC. The genes are TRBV6-1 and TRBJ2-7; a weak D match, TRBD2 (5 bases). The CDR3 has 13 residues. Deletions cut 7 bases from V and 0 bases from J, with 10 bases between. Germline V lookup: CDR1 MNHNS, CDR2 SASEGT.

The V and J genes are TRBV7-9 and TRBJ2-1; D gene unclear. This CDR3 comprises 15 residues. Germline V gene lookup returns CDR1 SEHNR and CDR2 FQNEAQ (reference sequence). Trimming took 2 bases from V and 4 from J, leaving 12 bases between them. The CDR3 protein is CASSLQQVLYNEQFF. The CDR3 DNA follows: TGTGCCAGCAGCTTACAGCAGGTACTGTACAATGAGCAGTTCTTC.

On this clone: A junction end diverges from the germline sequence, so it may reflect a read error. The V gene is TRBV14, the J gene TRBJ2-7, with D perhaps TRBD1 (6 bases). This CDR3 is 13 amino acids long. Germline V CDR1 and CDR2: SGHDN, FVKESK. The CDR3 region is CASSQGPRAGENF. The CDR3 bases are TGTGCCAGCAGCCAAGGTCCCCGGGCAGGGGAGAACTTC.

V gene TRBV5-4 combines with J gene TRBJ1-1; D might be TRBD1 (6 bases). The germline V gene has CDR1 SGHNT and CDR2 YYREEE (reference sequence). Trimming removed 2 bases from V and 2 bases from J, with 7 bases in between. The CDR3 consists of 13 residues. Here the CDR3 reads CASSFGTNTEAFF. Here the CDR3 DNA reads TGTGCCAGCAGCTTCGGGACAAACACTGAAGCTTTCTTT.

The CDR3 nucleotides are TGTGCCAGCAGGCCCCGGTCAGCGAACACTGAAGCTTTCTTT. It codes for CASRPRSANTEAFF. The rearrangement uses TRBV27 and TRBJ1-1; no clear D gene. V was trimmed by 6 bases and J by 1 base, leaving 12 bases between them. The CDR3 is 14 residues long. CDR1 and CDR2 (germline): MNHEY, SMNVEV (reference sequence).

The chain couples TRBV29-1 to TRBJ1-2; weak D call: TRBD1 (6 bases). Trimming pared 8 bases from V and 8 bases from J, leaving 18 bases between. CDR1 and CDR2 (germline): SQVTM, ANQGSEA. CDR3 length equals 12 residues. CDR3 region: CSFWTAKGGYTF. CDR3 DNA: TGCAGCTTTTGGACAGCGAAAGGGGGCTACACCTTC.

On this clone itself: This same CDR3 is encoded by further DNA sequences in the sample. J is TRBJ2-1 and V is TRBV18; 11 nucleotides line up with TRBD2. The CDR3 covers 17 residues. V lost 3 bases, J lost 5 bases, and 9 bases stayed unmatched. The germline gives CDR1 KGHSH, CDR2 LQKENI. Written as DNA, the CDR3 is TGTGCCAGCTCACCGCCTAGACTAGCGGGAACCAACAATGAGCAGTTCTTC. Translation: CASSPPRLAGTNNEQFF.

This chain connects TRBV4-1 to TRBJ2-7; D not resolved. V lost 6 bases to trimming and J lost 6 bases, with 18 bases between them. The germline V gene has CDR1 MGHRA and CDR2 YSYEKL. The CDR3 totals 14 residues. The DNA for the CDR3 is TGCGCCAGCAGATCACCGTACCCTCACGGCGAGCAGTACTTC. Translated, it gives CASRSPYPHGEQYF.

This clone was recorded once. V is TRBV4-1 and J is TRBJ2-1, with 9 bases matching TRBD2. The CDR3 loop spans 17 amino acids. V gave up 0 bases and J gave up 7 bases; unmatched junction bases: 10. The germline V gene encodes CDR1 MGHRA and CDR2 YSYEKL. The CDR3, as DNA: TGCGCCAGCAGCCAAGACCGCGGTAGCGGGAGACTAAATGAGCAGTTCTTC. Protein product: CASSQDRGSGRLNEQFF.

This chain uses TRBV10-3 with TRBJ2-5; D might be TRBD2 (6 bases). Germline CDR1 ENHRY, CDR2 SYGVKD. V was clipped by 6 bases and J by 5 bases, with 16 bases between them. The CDR3 runs 14 residues. CDR3: CAIRGGGTGETQYF. In DNA, the CDR3 is TGTGCCATCAGGGGTGGGGGGACTGGTGAGACCCAGTACTTC.